This T cell receptor (beta chain) is drawn from a study of Graves' ophthalmopathy and Graves' hyperthyroidism. Using RNA transcripts, the TCR beta CDR3 regions were amplified. The library came from an HTBI-primed first-round RT-PCR and a second-round multiplex PCR. TCRdb called the multiplex PCR reads again in MiXCR, with one record for every CDR3 protein. The profile shows around 1,000,000 distinct CDR3 sequences, about 40% of them singletons. Other autoimmune diseases, uncontrolled infections, pregnancy or lactation ruled patients out of participation. Orbital computed tomography, thyroid ultrasound, TRAb, serum thyroxine and clinical symptoms formed the basis of diagnosis. This clonotype was observed many times. The source material was peripheral blood or thyroid tissue (not recorded which). This clonotype was sampled from an adult man with Graves' hyperthyroidism.

The CDR3 loop is CASSSTGTGVGGANVLTF. The CDR3 DNA reads TGTGCCAGCAGCTCAACCGGGACAGGGGTCGGTGGGGCCAACGTCCTGACTTTC. The chain combines TRBV7-3 with TRBJ2-6; 10 nucleotides match TRBD1. V shed 4 bases, J shed 3 bases, and the junction held 9 bases outside the gene matches. The CDR3 is made up of 18 amino acids. Looked up from germline, CDR1 is SGHTA and CDR2 is FQGTGA. Using reference TRBV7-3 and TRBJ2-6 for the parts outside the CDR3, the full variable domain is GAGVSQTPSNKVTEKGKYVELRCDPISGHTALYWYRQSLGQGPEFLIYFQGTGAADDSGLPNDRFFAVRPEGSVSTLKIQRTERGDSAVYLCASSSTGTGVGGANVLTFGAGSRLTVL.